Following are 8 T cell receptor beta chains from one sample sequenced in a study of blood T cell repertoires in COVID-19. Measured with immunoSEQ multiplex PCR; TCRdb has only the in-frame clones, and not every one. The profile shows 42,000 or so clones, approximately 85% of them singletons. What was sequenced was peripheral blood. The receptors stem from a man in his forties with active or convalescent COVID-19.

DNA for the CDR3: TGCGCCAGCAGAGACGACAGGGTCTCTGGCTACACCTTC. It yields the protein CASRDDRVSGYTF. The gene calls are TRBV5-1 and TRBJ1-2; TRBD1 matches at 7 bases. Per germline, CDR1 SGHRS and CDR2 YFSETQ. The CDR3 has 13 amino acids. With V trimmed by 5 bases and J by 7 bases, 8 bases remained unmatched.

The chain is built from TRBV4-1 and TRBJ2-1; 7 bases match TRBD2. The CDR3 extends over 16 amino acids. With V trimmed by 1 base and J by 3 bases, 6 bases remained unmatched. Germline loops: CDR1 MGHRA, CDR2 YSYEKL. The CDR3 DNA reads TGCGCCAGCAGCCAAGTCAAAGCGGGACTCTACAATGAGCAGTTCTTC. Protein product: CASSQVKAGLYNEQFF.

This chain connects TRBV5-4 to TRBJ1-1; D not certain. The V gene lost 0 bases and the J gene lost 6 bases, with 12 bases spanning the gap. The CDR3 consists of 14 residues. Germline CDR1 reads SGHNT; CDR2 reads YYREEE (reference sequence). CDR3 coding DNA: TGTGCCAGCAGCTTGGGCACAGATTATTCTGAAGCTTTCTTT. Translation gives CASSLGTDYSEAFF.

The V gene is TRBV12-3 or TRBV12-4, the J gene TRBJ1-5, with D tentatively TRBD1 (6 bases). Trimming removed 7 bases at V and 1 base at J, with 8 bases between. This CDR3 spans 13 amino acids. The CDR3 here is CASTGESNQPQHF. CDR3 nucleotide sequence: TGTGCCAGCACAGGGGAAAGCAATCAGCCCCAGCATTTT.

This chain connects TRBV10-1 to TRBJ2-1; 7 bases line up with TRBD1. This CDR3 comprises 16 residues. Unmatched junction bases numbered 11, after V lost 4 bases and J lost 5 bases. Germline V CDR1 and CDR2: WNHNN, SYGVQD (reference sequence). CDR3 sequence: CASSVSQGRSDNEQFF. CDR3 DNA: TGCGCCAGCAGTGTCTCACAGGGGCGTAGCGACAATGAGCAGTTCTTC.

CDR3 sequence reads: CASSSYSGGTYNEQFF. The CDR3 region has the DNA TGTGCCAGTAGCTCATATAGCGGGGGTACCTACAATGAGCAGTTCTTC. J is TRBJ2-1 and V is TRBV19; 9 bases fit TRBD2. Germline loops: CDR1 LNHDA, CDR2 SQIVND (reference sequence). The CDR3 loop spans 16 amino acids. V dropped 6 bases and J dropped 2; count of bases not matched to a gene: 8.

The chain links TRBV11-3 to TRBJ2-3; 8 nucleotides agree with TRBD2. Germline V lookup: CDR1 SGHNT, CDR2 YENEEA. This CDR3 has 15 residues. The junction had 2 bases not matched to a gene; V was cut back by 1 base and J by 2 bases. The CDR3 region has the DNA TGTGCCAGCAGCTTAGTTAGCGGGGACACAGATACGCAGTATTTT. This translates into CASSLVSGDTDTQYF.

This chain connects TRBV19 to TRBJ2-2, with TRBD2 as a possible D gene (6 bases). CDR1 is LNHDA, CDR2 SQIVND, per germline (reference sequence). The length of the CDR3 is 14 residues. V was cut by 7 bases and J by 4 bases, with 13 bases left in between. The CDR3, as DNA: TGTGCCAGTAAATACGGGGGTAGCACCGGGGAGCTGTTTTTT. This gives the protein CASKYGGSTGELFF.